Listed below are T cell receptor beta chains from one sample, sequenced in a study of cytomegalovirus exposure and HLA in healthy donors. The data were produced by immunoSEQ multiplex PCR, yet TCRdb's version contains in-frame clones alone and is incomplete. The sample shows some 170,000 clones, roughly 86% of them seen only once. Sequencing input: PBMCs. These TCRs come from a young man in good health and CMV-seropositive. The CDR3 runs from the conserved cysteine through the conserved F or W. A D gene is named only where the DNA matches it firmly. Clone size is stated in some rows and not others, as once, few, many or a class when expanded.

CDR3aa: CASSRSGTGHNEQFF; CDR3nt: TGTGCCAGCAGCCGCTCCGGGACAGGCCACAATGAGCAGTTCTTC; v_gene: TRBV11-3; d_gene: TRBD1; abundance: many; j_gene: TRBJ2-1
CDR3aa: CASSLEGRLREAFF; CDR3nt: TGTGCCAGCAGCTTAGAAGGCAGGCTTCGGGAAGCTTTCTTT; v_gene: TRBV7-9; d_gene: .; abundance: .; j_gene: TRBJ1-1
CDR3aa: CAISESRGRAMDEQFF; CDR3nt: TGTGCCATCAGTGAGTCGCGCGGGAGGGCGATGGATGAGCAGTTCTTC; v_gene: TRBV10-3; d_gene: TRBD2; abundance: .; j_gene: TRBJ2-1
CDR3aa: CASSFILQDQETQYF; CDR3nt: TGTGCTAGCAGCTTTATTCTTCAGGACCAAGAGACCCAGTACTTC; v_gene: TRBV7-7; d_gene: .; abundance: .; j_gene: TRBJ2-5
CDR3aa: CATGTESQPQHF; CDR3nt: TGTGCTACCGGGACAGAGAGTCAGCCCCAGCATTTT; v_gene: TRBV5-4; d_gene: TRBD1; abundance: .; j_gene: TRBJ1-5
CDR3aa: CASSTRDTSTDTQYF; CDR3nt: TGTGCCAGCAGCACCCGGGACACGAGCACAGATACGCAGTATTTT; v_gene: TRBV7-4; d_gene: .; abundance: .; j_gene: TRBJ2-3
CDR3aa: CSAGDMYEQFF; CDR3nt: TGCAGTGCCGGGGACATGTATGAGCAGTTCTTC; v_gene: TRBV20-1; d_gene: .; abundance: once; j_gene: TRBJ2-1
CDR3aa: CASSFVANSGEQYF; CDR3nt: TGCGCCAGCAGCTTCGTCGCTAACTCAGGGGAGCAGTACTTC; v_gene: TRBV5-1; d_gene: .; abundance: .; j_gene: TRBJ2-7
CDR3aa: CASGLVPDGESRLPEAFF; CDR3nt: TGTGCTAGTGGTTTGGTACCAGACGGGGAATCGAGACTACCCGAAGCTTTCTTT; v_gene: TRBV12-5; d_gene: .; abundance: .; j_gene: TRBJ1-1
CDR3aa: CASSFSVPIEKLFF; CDR3nt: TGTGCCAGCAGCTTCTCAGTCCCGATTGAAAAACTGTTTTTT; v_gene: TRBV5-5; d_gene: .; abundance: .; j_gene: TRBJ1-4
CDR3aa: CSVSDFYEQYF; CDR3nt: TGCAGCGTGTCCGACTTCTACGAGCAGTACTTC; v_gene: TRBV29-1; d_gene: .; abundance: .; j_gene: TRBJ2-7
CDR3aa: CASSSLAGVKGSEQFF; CDR3nt: TGTGCCAGCAGCTCCTTAGCGGGAGTGAAAGGGTCTGAGCAGTTCTTC; v_gene: TRBV7-6; d_gene: TRBD2; abundance: .; j_gene: TRBJ2-1
CDR3aa: CASSLGRAGLSEAFF; CDR3nt: TGTGCCAGCAGCCTAGGAAGGGCAGGGCTTAGTGAAGCTTTCTTT; v_gene: TRBV7-8; d_gene: .; abundance: .; j_gene: TRBJ1-1
CDR3aa: CATGARGPRTEAFF; CDR3nt: TGTGCCACAGGGGCCCGCGGGCCCCGCACTGAAGCTTTCTTT; v_gene: TRBV7-9; d_gene: .; abundance: .; j_gene: TRBJ1-1
CDR3aa: CASSPKTGYEETQYF; CDR3nt: TGTGCCAGCAGTCCAAAGACAGGGTATGAAGAGACCCAGTACTTC; v_gene: TRBV28; d_gene: TRBD1; abundance: .; j_gene: TRBJ2-5
CDR3aa: CASSQAYGTSGSYEQYF; CDR3nt: TGCGCCAGCAGCCAAGCCTACGGGACTAGCGGATCCTACGAGCAGTACTTC; v_gene: TRBV4-3; d_gene: TRBD2; abundance: .; j_gene: TRBJ2-7
CDR3aa: CASSSWGGEKFF; CDR3nt: TGTGCCAGCAGCTCCTGGGGTGGGGAGAAGTTCTTC; v_gene: TRBV7-2; d_gene: .; abundance: few; j_gene: TRBJ2-1